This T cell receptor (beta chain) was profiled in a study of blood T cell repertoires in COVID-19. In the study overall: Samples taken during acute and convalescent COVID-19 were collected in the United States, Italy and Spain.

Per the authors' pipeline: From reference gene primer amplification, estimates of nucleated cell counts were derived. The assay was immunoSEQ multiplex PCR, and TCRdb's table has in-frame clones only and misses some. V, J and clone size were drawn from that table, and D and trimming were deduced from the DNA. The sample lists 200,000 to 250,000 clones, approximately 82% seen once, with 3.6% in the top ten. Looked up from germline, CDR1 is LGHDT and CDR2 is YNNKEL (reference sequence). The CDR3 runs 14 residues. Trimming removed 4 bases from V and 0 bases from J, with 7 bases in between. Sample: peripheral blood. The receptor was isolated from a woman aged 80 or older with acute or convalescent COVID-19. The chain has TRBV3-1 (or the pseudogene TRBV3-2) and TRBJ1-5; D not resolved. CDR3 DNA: TGTGCCAGCAGCCTCGTCGGTAGCAATCAGCCCCAGCATTTT. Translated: CASSLVGSNQPQHF.